This TCR beta chain was captured by sequencing in a study of blood T cell repertoires in COVID-19. Whole-study context: T cells, B-cell-depleted T cells, or PBMCs provided the cDNA or gDNA that served as material.

With V trimmed by 1 base and J by 4 bases, 5 bases remained unmatched. CDR1 and CDR2 from the germline V gene are MGHRA and YSYEKL. The CDR3 sequence is 16 residues long. The table came from immunoSEQ multiplex PCR; TCRdb's copy has only in-frame clones and leaves some out. The repertoire has roughly 150,000 clones, 88% of them found once; the top ten carry about 2.4%. This receptor was identified in a woman between 65 and 79 years old with acute or convalescent COVID-19. Sequencing was done on a sample of peripheral blood. The V gene is TRBV4-1, the J gene TRBJ2-1; 9 bases are a match to TRBD2. In DNA form, the CDR3 reads TGCGCCAGCAGCCAAGCTCCCGCGGGGGGGTACAATGAGCAGTTCTTC. It yields the protein CASSQAPAGGYNEQFF.